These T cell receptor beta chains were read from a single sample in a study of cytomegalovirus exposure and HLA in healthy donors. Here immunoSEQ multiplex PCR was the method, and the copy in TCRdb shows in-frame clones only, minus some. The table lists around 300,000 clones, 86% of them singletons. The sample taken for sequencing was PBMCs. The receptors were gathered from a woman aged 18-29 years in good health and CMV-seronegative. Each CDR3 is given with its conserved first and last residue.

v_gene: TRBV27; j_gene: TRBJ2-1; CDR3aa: CASSFRTSGGTRNEQFF
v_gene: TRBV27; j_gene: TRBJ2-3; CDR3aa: CASSKLPGQGLADTQYF
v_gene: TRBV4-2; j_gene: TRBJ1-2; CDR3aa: CASTLTDNYGYTF
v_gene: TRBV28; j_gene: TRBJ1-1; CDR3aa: CASSLPLMNTEAFF
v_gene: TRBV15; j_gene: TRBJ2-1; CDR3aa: CATSGGTLYNEQFF
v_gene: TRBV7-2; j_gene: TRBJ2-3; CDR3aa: CASSLTLLAGDTDTQYF
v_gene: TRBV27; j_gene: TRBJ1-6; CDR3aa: CASSLQDRENSPLHF
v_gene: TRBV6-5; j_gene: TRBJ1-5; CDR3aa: CASSVSLAYQPQHF
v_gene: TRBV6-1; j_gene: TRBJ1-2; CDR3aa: CASSEISGRVILGYTF
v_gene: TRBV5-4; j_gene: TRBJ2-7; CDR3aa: CASSGPSGRAYEQYF
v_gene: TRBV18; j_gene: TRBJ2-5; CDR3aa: CASSLDRAPETQYF
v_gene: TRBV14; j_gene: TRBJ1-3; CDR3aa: CASSQGQISGNTIYF
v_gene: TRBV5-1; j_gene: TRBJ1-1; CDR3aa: CASSLVSPRTEAFF
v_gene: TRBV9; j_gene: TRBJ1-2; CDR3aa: CASSTPPLGRSEKGYTF
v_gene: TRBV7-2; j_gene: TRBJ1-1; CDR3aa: CASSLGPGAITEAFF
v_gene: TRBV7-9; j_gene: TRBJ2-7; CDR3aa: CASSQSRTGTHEQYF
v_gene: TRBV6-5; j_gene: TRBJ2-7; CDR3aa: CASSPTSGGVYEQYF
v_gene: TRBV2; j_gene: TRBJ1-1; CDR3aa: CASSGGRANTEAFF
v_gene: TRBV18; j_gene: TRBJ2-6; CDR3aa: CASPSETGANVLTF
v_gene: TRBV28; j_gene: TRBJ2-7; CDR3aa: CASSLNSGGPFEQYF
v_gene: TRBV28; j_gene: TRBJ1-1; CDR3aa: CASSHQLGQGHDTEAFF
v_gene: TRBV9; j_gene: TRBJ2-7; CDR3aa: CASSYLSAESSYEQYF
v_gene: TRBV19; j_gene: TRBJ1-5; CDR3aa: CASSTIRVAGQPQHF
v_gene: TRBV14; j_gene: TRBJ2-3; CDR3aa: CASSQIGGGLTDTQYF
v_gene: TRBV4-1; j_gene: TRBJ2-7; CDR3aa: CASSQVRASGDSSYEQYF
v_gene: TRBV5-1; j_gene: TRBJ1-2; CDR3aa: CASSFSGDGYTF
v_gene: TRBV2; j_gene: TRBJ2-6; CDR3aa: CASGRDRISSGANVLTF
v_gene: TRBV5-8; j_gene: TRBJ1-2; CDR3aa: CASSLDREGYTF
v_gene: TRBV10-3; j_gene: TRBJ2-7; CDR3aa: CAIRAGTISSYEQYF
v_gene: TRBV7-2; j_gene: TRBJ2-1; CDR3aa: CASSRGGDMNNEQFF
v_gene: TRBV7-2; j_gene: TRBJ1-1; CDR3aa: CASSLGSRTEAFF
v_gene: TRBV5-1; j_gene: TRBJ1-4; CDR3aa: CASSLMGQGPTNEKLFF
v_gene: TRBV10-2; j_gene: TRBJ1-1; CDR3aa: CASMGQAVTEAFF
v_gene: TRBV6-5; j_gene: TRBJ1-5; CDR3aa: CASSYAQENQPQHF
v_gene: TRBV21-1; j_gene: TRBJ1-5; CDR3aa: CASSRDTHSNQPQHF
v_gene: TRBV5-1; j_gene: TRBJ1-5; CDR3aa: CASSKGEYENQPQHF
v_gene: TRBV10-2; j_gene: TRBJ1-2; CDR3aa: CASTQGSFYGYTF
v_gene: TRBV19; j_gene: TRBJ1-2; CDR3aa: CASSLAIGYGYTF
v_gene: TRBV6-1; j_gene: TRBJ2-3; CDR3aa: CASVRLGASTDTQYF
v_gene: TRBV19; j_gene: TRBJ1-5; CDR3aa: CASNQDRNQPQHF